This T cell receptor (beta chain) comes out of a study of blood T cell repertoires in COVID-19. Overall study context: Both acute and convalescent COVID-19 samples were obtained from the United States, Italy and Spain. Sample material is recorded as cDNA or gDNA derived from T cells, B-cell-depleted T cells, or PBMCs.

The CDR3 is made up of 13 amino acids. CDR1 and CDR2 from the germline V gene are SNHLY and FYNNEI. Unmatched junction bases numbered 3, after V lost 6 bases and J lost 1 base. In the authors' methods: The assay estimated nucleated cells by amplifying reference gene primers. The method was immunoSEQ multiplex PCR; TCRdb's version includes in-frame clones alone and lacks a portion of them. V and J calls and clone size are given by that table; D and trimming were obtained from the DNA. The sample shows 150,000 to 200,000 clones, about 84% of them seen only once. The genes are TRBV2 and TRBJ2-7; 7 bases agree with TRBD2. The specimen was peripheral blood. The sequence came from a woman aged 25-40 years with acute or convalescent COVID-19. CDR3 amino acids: CASRGLSSYEQYF. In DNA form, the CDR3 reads TGTGCCAGCAGGGGACTATCATCCTACGAGCAGTACTTC.